One T cell receptor (beta chain) is described in this entry. Methods used by the authors: Amplification of reference gene primers was used by the study to estimate nucleated cell counts. Sequencing was performed with immunoSEQ multiplex PCR; in TCRdb, only in-frame clones are kept and a portion is missing. V and J calls and clone size are those listed in that table; D and trimming were worked out from the DNA. There are 200,000 to 300,000 clones in the sample; roughly 81% occur only once, and around 7.5% lies in the top ten. This record comes from a study of blood T cell repertoires in COVID-19. Across the study: Samples of COVID-19 (acute and convalescent) were obtained from the United States, Italy and Spain. T cells, B-cell-depleted T cells, or PBMCs provided the cDNA or gDNA that served as material.

The source material was peripheral blood. The sequence was collected from a woman aged 80 or over with COVID-19, enrolled during active disease.

CDR3 region: CASSLNGYEQYF. The CDR3 DNA reads TGTGCCAGCAGCTTAAACGGCTACGAGCAGTACTTC. The genes are TRBV11-2 and TRBJ2-7; D is undetermined. Germline CDR1 is SGHAT and CDR2 is FQNNGV. Trimming cost V 2 bases and J 3 bases, with 5 bases left between them. The CDR3 runs 12 residues.